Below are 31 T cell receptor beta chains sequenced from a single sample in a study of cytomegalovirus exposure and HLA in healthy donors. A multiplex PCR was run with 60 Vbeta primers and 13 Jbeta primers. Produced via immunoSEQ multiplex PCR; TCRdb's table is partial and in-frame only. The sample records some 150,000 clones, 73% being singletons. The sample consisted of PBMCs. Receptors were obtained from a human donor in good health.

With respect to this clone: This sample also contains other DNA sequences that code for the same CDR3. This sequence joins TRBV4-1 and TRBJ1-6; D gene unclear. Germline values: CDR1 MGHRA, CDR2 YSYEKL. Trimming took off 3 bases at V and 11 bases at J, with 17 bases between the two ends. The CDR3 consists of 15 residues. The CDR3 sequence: CASSQEDGSYPPLHF. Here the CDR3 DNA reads TGCGCCAGCAGCCAGGAGGACGGGAGTTATCCACCCCTCCACTTT.

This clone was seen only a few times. CDR3: CASSRDRKNTEAFF. CDR3 sequence (DNA): TGTGCCAGCAGCCGGGACAGAAAGAACACTGAAGCTTTCTTT. The chain uses TRBV7-9 and TRBJ1-1, with 7 positions matching TRBD1. V lost 5 bases to trimming and J lost 1 base; unmatched junction nucleotides: 4. Per the germline V gene, CDR1 is SEHNR and CDR2 is FQNEAQ (reference sequence). CDR3 length equals 14 residues. Drawing the rest from reference TRBV7-9 and TRBJ1-1, the complete variable domain is DTGVSQNPRHKITKRGQNVTFRCDPISEHNRLYWYRQTLGQGPEFLTYFQNEAQLEKSRLLSDRFSAERPKGSFSTLEIQRTEQGDSAMYLCASSRDRKNTEAFFGQGTRLTVV.

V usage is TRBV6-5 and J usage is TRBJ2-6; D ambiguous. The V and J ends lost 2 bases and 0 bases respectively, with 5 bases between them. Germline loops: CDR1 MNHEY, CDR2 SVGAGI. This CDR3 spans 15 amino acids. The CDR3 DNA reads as TGTGCCAGCAGTTACCCAGGCTCTGGGGCCAACGTCCTGACTTTC. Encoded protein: CASSYPGSGANVLTF.

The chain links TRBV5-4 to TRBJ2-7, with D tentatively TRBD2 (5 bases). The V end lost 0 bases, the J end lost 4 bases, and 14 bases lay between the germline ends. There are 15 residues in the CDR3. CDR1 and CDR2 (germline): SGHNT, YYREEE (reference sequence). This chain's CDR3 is CASSLGGGLGYEQYF. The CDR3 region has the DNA TGTGCCAGCAGCTTGGGCGGAGGATTAGGTTACGAGCAGTACTTC. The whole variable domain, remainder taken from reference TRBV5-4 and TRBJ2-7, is ETGVTQSPTHLIKTRGQQVTLRCSSQSGHNTVSWYQQALGQGPQFIFQYYREEENGRGNFPPRFSGLQFPNYSSELNVNALELDDSALYLCASSLGGGLGYEQYFGPGTRLTVT.

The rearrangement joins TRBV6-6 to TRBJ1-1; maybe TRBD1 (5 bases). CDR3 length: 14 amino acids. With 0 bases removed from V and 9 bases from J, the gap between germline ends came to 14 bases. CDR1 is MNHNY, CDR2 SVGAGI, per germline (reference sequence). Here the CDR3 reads CASSYSSGRRKAFF. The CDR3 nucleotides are TGTGCCAGCAGTTACTCATCAGGGAGGAGAAAAGCTTTCTTT.

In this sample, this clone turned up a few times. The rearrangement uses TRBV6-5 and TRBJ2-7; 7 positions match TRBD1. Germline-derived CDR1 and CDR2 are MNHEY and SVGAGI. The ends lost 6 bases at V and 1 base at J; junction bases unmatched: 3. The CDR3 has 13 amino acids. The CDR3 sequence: CASSDRDSYEQYF. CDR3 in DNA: TGTGCCAGCAGCGACAGGGATTCCTACGAGCAGTACTTC.

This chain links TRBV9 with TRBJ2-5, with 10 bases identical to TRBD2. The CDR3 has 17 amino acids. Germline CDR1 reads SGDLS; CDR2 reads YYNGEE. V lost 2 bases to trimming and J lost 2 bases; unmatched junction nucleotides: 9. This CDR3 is CASSVGLAGGDQETQYF. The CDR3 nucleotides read TGTGCCAGCAGCGTGGGATTAGCGGGGGGCGATCAAGAGACCCAGTACTTC.

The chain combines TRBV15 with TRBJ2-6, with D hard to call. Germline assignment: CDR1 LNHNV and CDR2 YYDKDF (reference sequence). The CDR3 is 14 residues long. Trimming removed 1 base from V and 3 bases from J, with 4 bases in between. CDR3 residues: CATSRGVGANVLTF. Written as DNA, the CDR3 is TGTGCCACCAGCAGAGGCGTTGGGGCCAACGTCCTGACTTTC. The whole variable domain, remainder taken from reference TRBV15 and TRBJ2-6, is DAMVIQNPRYQVTQFGKPVTLSCSQTLNHNVMYWYQQKSSQAPKLLFHYYDKDFNNEADTPDNFQSRRPNTSFCFLDIRSPGLGDTAMYLCATSRGVGANVLTFGAGSRLTVL.

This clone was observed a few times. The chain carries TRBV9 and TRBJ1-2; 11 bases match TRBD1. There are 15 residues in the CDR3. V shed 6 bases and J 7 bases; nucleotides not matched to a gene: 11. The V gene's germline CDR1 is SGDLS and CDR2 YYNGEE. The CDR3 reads CASTLSWTGGFGYTF. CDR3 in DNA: TGTGCCAGCACCCTTTCTTGGACAGGGGGCTTTGGCTACACCTTC.

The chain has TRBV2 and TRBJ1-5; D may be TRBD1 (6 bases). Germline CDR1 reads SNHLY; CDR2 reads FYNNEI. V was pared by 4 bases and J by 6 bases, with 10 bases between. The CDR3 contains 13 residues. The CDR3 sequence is CASSAGVGQPQHF. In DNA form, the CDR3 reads TGTGCCAGCAGTGCAGGGGTGGGTCAGCCCCAGCATTTT.

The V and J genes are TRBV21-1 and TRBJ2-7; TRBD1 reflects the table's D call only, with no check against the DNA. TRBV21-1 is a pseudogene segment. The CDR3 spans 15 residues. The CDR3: CASSKAGTGIGEQYF. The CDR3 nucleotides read TGTGCCAGCAGCAAAGCCGGGACAGGGATTGGCGAGCAGTACTTC.

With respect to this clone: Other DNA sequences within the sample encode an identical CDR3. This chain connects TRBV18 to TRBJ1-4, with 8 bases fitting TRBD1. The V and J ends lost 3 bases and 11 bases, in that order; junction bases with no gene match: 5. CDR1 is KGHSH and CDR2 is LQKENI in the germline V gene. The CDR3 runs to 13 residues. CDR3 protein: CASSPGTGQKLFF. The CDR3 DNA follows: TGTGCCAGCTCACCCGGGACAGGACAGAAACTGTTTTTT.

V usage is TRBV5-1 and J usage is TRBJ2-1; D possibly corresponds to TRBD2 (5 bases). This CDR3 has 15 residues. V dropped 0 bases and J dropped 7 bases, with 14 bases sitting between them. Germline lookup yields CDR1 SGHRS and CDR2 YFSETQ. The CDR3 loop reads CASSLEDSYGNEQFF. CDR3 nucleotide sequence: TGCGCCAGCAGCTTGGAGGACTCCTATGGGAATGAGCAGTTCTTC.

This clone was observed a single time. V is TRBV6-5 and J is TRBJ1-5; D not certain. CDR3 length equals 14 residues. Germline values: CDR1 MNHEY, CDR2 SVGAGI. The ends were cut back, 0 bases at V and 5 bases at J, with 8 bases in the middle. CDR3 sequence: CASSYSREDQPQHF. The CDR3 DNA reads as TGTGCCAGCAGTTACTCACGGGAGGATCAGCCCCAGCATTTT.

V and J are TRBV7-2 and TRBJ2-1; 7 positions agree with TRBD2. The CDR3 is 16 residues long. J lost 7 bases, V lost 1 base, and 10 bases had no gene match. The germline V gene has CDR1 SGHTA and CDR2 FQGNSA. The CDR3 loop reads CASSLVAAGEGNEQFF. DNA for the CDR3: TGTGCCAGCAGCTTAGTTGCGGCGGGGGAAGGGAATGAGCAGTTCTTC. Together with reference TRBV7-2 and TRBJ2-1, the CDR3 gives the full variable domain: GAGVSQSPSNKVTEKGKDVELRCDPISGHTALYWYRQSLGQGLEFLIYFQGNSAPDKSGLPSDRFSAERTGGSVSTLTIQRTQQEDSAVYLCASSLVAAGEGNEQFFGPGTRLTVL.

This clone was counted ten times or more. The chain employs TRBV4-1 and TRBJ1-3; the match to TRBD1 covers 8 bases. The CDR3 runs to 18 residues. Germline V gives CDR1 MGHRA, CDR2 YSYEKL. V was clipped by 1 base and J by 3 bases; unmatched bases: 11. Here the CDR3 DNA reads TGCGCCAGCAGCCAAGTACTGCAGGGGGCTGCTCGTGGAAACACCATATATTTT. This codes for CASSQVLQGAARGNTIYF.

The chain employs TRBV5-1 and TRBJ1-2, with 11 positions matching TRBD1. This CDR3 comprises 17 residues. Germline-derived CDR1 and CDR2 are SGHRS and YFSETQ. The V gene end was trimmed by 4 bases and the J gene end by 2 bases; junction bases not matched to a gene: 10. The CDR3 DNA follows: TGCGCCAGCAGCCCCGGACAGGGGGCCGGACTCAACTATGGCTACACCTTC. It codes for CASSPGQGAGLNYGYTF.

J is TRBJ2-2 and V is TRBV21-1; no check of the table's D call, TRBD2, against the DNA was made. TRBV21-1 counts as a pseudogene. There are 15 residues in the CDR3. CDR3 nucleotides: TGTGCCAGCAGCAGACTAGCGGTGAACACCGGGGAGCTGTTTTTT. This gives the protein CASSRLAVNTGELFF.

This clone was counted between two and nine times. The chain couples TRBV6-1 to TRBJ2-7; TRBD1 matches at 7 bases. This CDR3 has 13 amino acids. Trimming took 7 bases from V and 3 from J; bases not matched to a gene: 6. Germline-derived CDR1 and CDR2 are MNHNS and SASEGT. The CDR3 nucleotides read TGTGCCAGCACTGGTTACAGGGGCTACGAGCAGTACTTC. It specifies CASTGYRGYEQYF.

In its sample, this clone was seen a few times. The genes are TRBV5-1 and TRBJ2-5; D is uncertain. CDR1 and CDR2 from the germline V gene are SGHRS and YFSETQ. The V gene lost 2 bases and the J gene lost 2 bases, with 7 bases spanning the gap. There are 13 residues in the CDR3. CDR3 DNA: TGCGCCAGCAGCTTACAGTGGCAAGAGACCCAGTACTTC. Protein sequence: CASSLQWQETQYF.

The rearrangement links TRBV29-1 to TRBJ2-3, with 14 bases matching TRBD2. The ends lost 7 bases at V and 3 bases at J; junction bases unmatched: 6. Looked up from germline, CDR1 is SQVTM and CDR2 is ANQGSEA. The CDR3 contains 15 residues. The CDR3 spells CSGGTSGSGTDTQYF. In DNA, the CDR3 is TGCAGCGGAGGGACTAGCGGGAGTGGGACAGATACGCAGTATTTT.

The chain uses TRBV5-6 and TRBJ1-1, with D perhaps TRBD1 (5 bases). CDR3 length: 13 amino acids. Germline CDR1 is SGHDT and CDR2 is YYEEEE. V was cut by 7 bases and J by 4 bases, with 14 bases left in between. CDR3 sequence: CASAGGGTTEAFF. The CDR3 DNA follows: TGTGCCAGCGCTGGGGGGGGGACCACTGAAGCTTTCTTT.

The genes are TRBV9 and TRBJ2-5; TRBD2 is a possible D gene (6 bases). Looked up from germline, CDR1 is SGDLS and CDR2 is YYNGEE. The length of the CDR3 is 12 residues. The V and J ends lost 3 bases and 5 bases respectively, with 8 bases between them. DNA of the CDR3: TGTGCCAGCAGCGCTAGCGCCGAGACCCAGTACTTC. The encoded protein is CASSASAETQYF.

The CDR3 DNA sequence: TGCAGCGCCGGAAGGATAGGGAGGGGGGTAGTCTCTGAAGCTTTCTTT. Its protein product is CSAGRIGRGVVSEAFF. V gene TRBV29-1 combines with J gene TRBJ1-1; D may be TRBD1 (6 bases). CDR1 SQVTM and CDR2 ANQGSEA come from the germline V gene. Trimming cost V 7 bases and J 6 bases, with 27 bases left between them. CDR3 size: 16 residues.

CDR3 loop: CASSPELAGSSYEQYF. Here the CDR3 DNA reads TGCGCCAGCAGCCCCGAACTAGCGGGGAGCTCCTACGAGCAGTACTTC. The chain employs TRBV5-1 and TRBJ2-7, with 10 positions matching TRBD2. The CDR3 consists of 16 residues. V gave up 4 bases and J gave up 0 bases; unmatched junction bases: 7. Per the germline V gene, CDR1 is SGHRS and CDR2 is YFSETQ.

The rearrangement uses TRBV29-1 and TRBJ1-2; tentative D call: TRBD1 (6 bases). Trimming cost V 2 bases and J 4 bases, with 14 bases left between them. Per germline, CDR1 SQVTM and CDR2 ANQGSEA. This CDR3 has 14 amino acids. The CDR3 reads CSVETRGFSYGYTF. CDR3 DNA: TGCAGCGTTGAAACCAGGGGATTTAGCTATGGCTACACCTTC.

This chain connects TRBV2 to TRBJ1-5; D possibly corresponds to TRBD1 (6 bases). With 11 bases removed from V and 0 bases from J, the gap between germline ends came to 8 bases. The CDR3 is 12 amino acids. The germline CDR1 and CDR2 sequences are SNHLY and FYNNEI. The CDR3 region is CAVRGSNQPQHF. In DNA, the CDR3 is TGTGCCGTCAGGGGTAGCAATCAGCCCCAGCATTTT.

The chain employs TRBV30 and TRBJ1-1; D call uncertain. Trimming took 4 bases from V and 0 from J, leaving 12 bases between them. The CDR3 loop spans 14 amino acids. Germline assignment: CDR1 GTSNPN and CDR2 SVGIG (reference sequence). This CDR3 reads CAWKPGLMNTEAFF. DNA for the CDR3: TGTGCCTGGAAACCGGGTCTCATGAACACTGAAGCTTTCTTT. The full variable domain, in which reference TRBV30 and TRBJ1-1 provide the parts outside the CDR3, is SQTIHQWPATLVQPVGSPLSLECTVEGTSNPNLYWYRQAAGRGLQLLFYSVGIGQISSEVPQNLSASRPQDRQFILSSKKLLLSDSGFYLCAWKPGLMNTEAFFGQGTRLTVV.

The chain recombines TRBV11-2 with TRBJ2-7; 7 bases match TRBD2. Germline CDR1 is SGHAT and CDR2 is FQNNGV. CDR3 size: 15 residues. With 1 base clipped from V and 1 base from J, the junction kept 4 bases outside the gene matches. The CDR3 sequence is CASSLGLAASYEQYF. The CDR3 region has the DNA TGTGCCAGCAGCTTAGGCCTAGCGGCTTCCTACGAGCAGTACTTC.

CDR3 amino acids: CASSAGTSGDGELFF. CDR3 coding DNA: TGCGCCAGCAGCGCCGGGACTAGCGGGGACGGGGAGCTGTTTTTT. The chain joins TRBV5-1 to TRBJ2-2, with 13 bases matching TRBD2. Germline CDR1 is SGHRS and CDR2 is YFSETQ. V gave up 4 bases and J gave up 7 bases; unmatched junction bases: 4. The length of the CDR3 is 15 residues.

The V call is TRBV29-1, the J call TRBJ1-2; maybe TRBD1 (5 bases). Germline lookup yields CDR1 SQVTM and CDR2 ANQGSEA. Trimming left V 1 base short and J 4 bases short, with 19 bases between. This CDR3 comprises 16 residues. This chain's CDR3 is CSVEGQLGGALYGYTF. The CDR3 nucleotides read TGCAGCGTTGAAGGTCAACTCGGTGGGGCCCTCTATGGCTACACCTTC.